This TCR beta chain originates from a study of cytomegalovirus exposure and HLA in healthy donors (dated by TCRdb to about 2017). Notes on the research overall: According to a later analysis, one platform produced both the roughly 130 validation repertoires and the 720 or so repertoires of the first cohort. The study aimed to test whether signatures of past pathogen exposure could be identified by cataloging public T cell receptors. A separate validation cohort of approximately 120 different subjects was used in addition to the approximately 610-subject first cohort. To predict cytomegalovirus infection status, the study brought together high-throughput TCR immunosequencing, statistical association of individual TCRs with disease status, and machine learning.

Reading the germline V gene (reference sequence) gives CDR1 SEHNR and CDR2 FQNEAQ. The CDR3 spans 17 residues, from the cysteine through the phenylalanine. Here the CDR3 DNA is all that survives: 51 bases in frame from base 1. V is pruned by 1 base and J by 6 bases, leaving 6 bases of the junction without a gene match. Notes on this clone: The specificity of this receptor is unknown. No clone much larger than this one lies a single base away; base qualities are absent.

The library was made by the immunoSEQ multiplex PCR assay. Per the original workflow: A statistical classification framework was built to diagnose cytomegalovirus status from the catalog of TCR beta chain sequences. TCRdb mirrors the immuneACCESS table, restricted to in-frame sequences. Some clones are absent from its copies; in checked studies, under half trace to an unresolved V gene, and the reason for the others is unknown. The V and J calls and clone size are taken from that table; D and trimming were inferred from the DNA. The sample yields roughly 130,000 clones; 85% to 90% were counted once. The ten top clones hold roughly 1.4% of the sample. The donors belonged to the validation cohort of over a hundred subjects, which was separate from the approximately 660-subject first cohort. Overall study outcomes, separate from this receptor: According to the authors, the approach could potentially be generalized to other disease states and immunological phenotypes. A total of about 180 TCR beta chains were listed by the study as associated with cytomegalovirus. All 120 or so repertoires were used to score co-occurrence in the validation cohort in a later analysis, because that analysis had no HLA typing for the cohort. A later analysis found that TCRs clustered in the first cohort also tended to co-occur in the approximately 120 validation repertoires, with 90% to 95% of cluster scores above 0. A few of the identified cytomegalovirus-associated TCR beta chains were confirmed in vitro to be specific for cytomegalovirus antigens. The classifier was reported to diagnose cytomegalovirus status with high specificity and sensitivity in both the original and validation cohorts. Most TCR sequences were seen in very few donors, while some public TCRs were found in many individuals.

Recombination linked TRBV7-9 to TRBJ2-1; 13 bases in between match TRBD2. The sequence was collected from a man aged 25-40 years in good health and CMV-seronegative. Input material: PBMCs. In nucleotides, the sequence is TGTGCCAGCAGCTTAGGGACTAGCGGGAGCCCCATCAATGAGCAGTTCTTC. It specifies CASSLGTSGSPINEQFF.